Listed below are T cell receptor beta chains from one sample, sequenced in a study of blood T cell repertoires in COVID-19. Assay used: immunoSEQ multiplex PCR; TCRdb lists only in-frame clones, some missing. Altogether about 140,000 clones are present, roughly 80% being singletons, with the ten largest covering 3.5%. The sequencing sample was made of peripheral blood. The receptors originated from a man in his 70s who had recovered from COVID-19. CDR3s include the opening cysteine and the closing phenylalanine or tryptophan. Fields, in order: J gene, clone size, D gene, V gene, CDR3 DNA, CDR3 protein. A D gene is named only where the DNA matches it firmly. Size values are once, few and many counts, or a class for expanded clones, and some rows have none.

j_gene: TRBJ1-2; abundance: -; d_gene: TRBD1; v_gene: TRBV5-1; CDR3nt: TGCGCCAGCAGCTGGGGACAGGGGGATGGCTACACCTTC; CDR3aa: CASSWGQGDGYTF
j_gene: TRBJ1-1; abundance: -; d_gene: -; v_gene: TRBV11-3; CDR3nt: TGTGCCAGCAGCCTACAGGGACAGAACACTGAAGCTTTCTTT; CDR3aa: CASSLQGQNTEAFF
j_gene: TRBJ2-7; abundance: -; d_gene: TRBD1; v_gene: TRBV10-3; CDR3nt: TGTGCCATCAGAGTAGACAGGGGGGGATCCTACGAGCAGTACTTC; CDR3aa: CAIRVDRGGSYEQYF
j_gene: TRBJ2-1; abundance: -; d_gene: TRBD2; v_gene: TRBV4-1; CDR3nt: TGCGCCAGCAGCCACATATCGAGCGGGATAAATGAGCAGTTCTTC; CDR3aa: CASSHISSGINEQFF
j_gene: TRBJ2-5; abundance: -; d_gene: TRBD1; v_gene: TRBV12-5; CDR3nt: TGTGCTAGTGGTTTGCCACAGGGGGCAAGGGAGACCCAGTACTTC; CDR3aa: CASGLPQGARETQYF
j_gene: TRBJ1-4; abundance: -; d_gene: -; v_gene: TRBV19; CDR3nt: TGTGCCAGTAGTACCGGACAGTACGGTAATGAAAAACTGTTTTTT; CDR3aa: CASSTGQYGNEKLFF
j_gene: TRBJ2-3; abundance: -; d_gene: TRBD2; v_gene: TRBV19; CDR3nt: TGTGCCAGTAGTAGTGGACTAGCGGGGCCCACAGATACGCAGTATTTT; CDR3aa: CASSSGLAGPTDTQYF
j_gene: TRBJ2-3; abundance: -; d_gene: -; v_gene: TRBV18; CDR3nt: TGTGCCAGCTCATCCTCCGGAGTTCAATATATGCAGTATTTT; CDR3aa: CASSSSGVQYMQYF
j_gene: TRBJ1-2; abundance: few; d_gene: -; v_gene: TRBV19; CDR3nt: TGTGCCAGTAGCCTGTACAGGGCTGGTGGCTACACCTTC; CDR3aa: CASSLYRAGGYTF
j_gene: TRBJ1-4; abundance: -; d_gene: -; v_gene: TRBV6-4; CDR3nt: TGTGCCAGTCTAGTTGCAACTAATGAAAAACTGTTTTTT; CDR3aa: CASLVATNEKLFF
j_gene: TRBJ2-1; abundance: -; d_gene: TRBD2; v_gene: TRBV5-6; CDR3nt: TGTGCCAGCAGCTCAGGACTAGCGGGAGCGAAGAGCTCCTACAATGAGCAGTTCTTC; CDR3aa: CASSSGLAGAKSSYNEQFF
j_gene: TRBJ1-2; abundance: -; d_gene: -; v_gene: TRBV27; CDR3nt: TGTGCCAGCAGTTCCATTTTTGACAGCCTAACTAACTATGGCTACACCTTC; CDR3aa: CASSSIFDSLTNYGYTF
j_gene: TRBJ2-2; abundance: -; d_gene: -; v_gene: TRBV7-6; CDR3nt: TGTGCCAGCAGTCGACTAGCGAACACCGGGGAGCTGTTTTTT; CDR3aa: CASSRLANTGELFF